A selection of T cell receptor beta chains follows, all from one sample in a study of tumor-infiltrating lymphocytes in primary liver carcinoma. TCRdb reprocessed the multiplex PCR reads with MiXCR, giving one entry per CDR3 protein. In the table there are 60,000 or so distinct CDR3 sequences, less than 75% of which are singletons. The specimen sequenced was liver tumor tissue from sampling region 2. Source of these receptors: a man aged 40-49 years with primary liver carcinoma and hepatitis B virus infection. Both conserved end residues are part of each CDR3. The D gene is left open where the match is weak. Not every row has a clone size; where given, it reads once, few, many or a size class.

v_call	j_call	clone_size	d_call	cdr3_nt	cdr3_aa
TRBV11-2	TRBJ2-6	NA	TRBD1	TGTGCCAGCAGCTCGGTTCTAGGACAGGAGTCCGGGACTGGGGCCAACGTCCTGACTTTC	CASSSVLGQESGTGANVLTF
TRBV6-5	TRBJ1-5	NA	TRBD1	TGTGCCAGCAGGACAGGGGGCTTTAATCAGCCCCAGCATTTT	CASRTGGFNQPQHF
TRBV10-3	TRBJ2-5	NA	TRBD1	TGTGCCATCAGTGCGACAGGGTTGGAAGAGACCCAGTACTTC	CAISATGLEETQYF
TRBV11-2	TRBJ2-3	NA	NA	TGTGCCAGCAGCATACTACAGGGTCGGCCAGATACGCAATATTTC	CASSILQGRPDTQYF
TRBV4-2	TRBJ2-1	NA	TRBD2	TGTGCCAGCAGCCAAAGTCGACTAGCGGGGGGTGAACAGTTCTTC	CASSQSRLAGGEQFF
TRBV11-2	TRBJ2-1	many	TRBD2	TGCGCCAGCAGCTTAGAGCGGGCGGGAGGGAGCAATGAGCAGTTCTTC	CASSLERAGGSNEQFF
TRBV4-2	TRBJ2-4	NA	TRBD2	TGTGCCAGCAACCACATAGCGGGAGTTTATGACATTCAGTACTTC	CASNHIAGVYDIQYF
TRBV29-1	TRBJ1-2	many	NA	TGCAGCGTTGACACCGACCGCTACACCTTC	CSVDTDRYTF
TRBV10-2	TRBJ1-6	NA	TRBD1	TGCGCCAGCAGCCGCCAGACAGGGGTCGATTCAGCCCTCCACTTT	CASSRQTGVDSALHF
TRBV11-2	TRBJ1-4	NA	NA	TGTGCCAGCAGCATATCTCCAGGAGGAATAAATGAAAAACCGTTTTTT	CASSISPGGINEKPFF
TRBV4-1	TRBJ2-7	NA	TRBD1	TGCGCCAGCAGCCAAGGCTTGGGGACAGGGGCCTTCTATGGGCAGTACTTC	CASSQGLGTGAFYGQYF
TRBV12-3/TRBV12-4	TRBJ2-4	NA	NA	TGTGCCAGCAGTTCATGGGGTGGGACGGACATAACCAAAAACATTCAGTACTTC	CASSSWGGTDITKNIQYF
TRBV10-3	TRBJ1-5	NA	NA	TGTGCCATCAGTGAGTATGAGGGCGATCAACACCAACATTTT	CAISEYEGDQHQHF
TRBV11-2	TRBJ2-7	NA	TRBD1	TGTGCCAGCATTCAAGGGACAGGGAGAACCTACGAACAGTACTTC	CASIQGTGRTYEQYF
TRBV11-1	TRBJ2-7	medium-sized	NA	TGTGCCAGCAGCTCAAGAGGCTCTTTCAGCCTCTACGAGCAGTACTTC	CASSSRGSFSLYEQYF
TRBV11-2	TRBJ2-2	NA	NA	TGTGCCAGCAGCTTAGGTGCAGCTATGAACACCGGGGAGCCGTTTTTT	CASSLGAAMNTGEPFF
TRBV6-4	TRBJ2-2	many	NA	TGTGCCAGCAGTCCGGGACGTTCCCGTTCTGGGGAGCTGTTTTTT	CASSPGRSRSGELFF
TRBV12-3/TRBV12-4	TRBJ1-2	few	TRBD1	TGTGCCAGCAGCCGGGGACAGGGCTTGTATGGCTACACCTTC	CASSRGQGLYGYTF
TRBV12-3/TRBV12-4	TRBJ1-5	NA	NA	TGTGCCAGCAGTTTGGGGGCTACCAATCAGCCCCAGCATTTT	CASSLGATNQPQHF
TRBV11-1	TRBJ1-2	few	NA	TGTGCCAGCAGCTTAACGCGCCAAGGCGGAGGCTACACCTTC	CASSLTRQGGGYTF
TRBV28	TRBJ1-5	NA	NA	TGTGCCAGCAGTTTATCTTGGGTGAGGAATCAGCACCAGCATTTT	CASSLSWVRNQHQHF
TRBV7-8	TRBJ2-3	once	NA	TGTGTCAGCAGCCCAGGACATGGGAAAGATACGCAGTATTTT	CVSSPGHGKDTQYF
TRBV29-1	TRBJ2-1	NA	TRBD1	TGCAGCGCCCGCCCAGGGGGAAATGAGCGGCTCTTC	CSARPGGNERLF
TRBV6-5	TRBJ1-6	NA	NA	TGTGCCAGCAGTTACGGAGGACTTCCACCCCTCCATTTT	CASSYGGLPPLHF
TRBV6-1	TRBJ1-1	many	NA	TGTGCCAGCAGTGTCTCACTCAACACTGAAGCTTTCTTT	CASSVSLNTEAFF
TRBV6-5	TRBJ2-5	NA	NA	TGTTCCACCAGATACTCACAAGAGGCCCAGTACTTC	CSTRYSQEAQYF
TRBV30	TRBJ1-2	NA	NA	TGTGCCTGGAGTATCGATGGGTGTGGAGGCTACACCTTC	CAWSIDGCGGYTF
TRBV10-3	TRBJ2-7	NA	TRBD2	TGTGCTATCACTAAACGATCGGAACTAGCGGGAGGGTTCTCCTACGAGCAGTACTTC	CAITKRSELAGGFSYEQYF
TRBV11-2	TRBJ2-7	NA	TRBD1	TGTGTCAGCAGCCAAGGGACAGGGAGAGTCTACGAGCAGTACTTC	CVSSQGTGRVYEQYF
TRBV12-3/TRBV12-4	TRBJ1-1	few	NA	TGTGCCAGCAGTCCCCCCAGGGCAGGCACTGAAGCTTTCTTT	CASSPPRAGTEAFF
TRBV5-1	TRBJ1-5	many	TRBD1	TGCGCCAGCAGCTGGGGGGAACAGGGGGTAAATCAGCCCCAGCATTTT	CASSWGEQGVNQPQHF
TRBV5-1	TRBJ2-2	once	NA	TGCCCCAGCAGCTTGGGGTCTTATACCGGGGAGCTGTTTTTT	CPSSLGSYTGELFF
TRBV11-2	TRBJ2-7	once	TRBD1	TGTACCAGCAGCTTACGATGGACAGGGGAAGACGAGCAGTACTTC	CTSSLRWTGEDEQYF
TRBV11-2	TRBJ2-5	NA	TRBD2	TGTTCCAGCAGCCAAACTCTTGGCGGGGGAAAAGAGACCCAATACTTC	CSSSQTLGGGKETQYF
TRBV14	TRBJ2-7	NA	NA	TGTACTAGCAGCCATAGGGGTACAGGGGCCGAGCAGTACTTC	CTSSHRGTGAEQYF
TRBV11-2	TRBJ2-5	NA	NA	TGTGCCTGCAGTAAGGGCACACAAGAGACCCAGTCCTTC	CACSKGTQETQSF
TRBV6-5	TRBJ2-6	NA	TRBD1	TGTGCCAGCAGTCTTTGGACAGGGATGAAAGCTGGGGCCAACGTCATGACTTTC	CASSLWTGMKAGANVMTF
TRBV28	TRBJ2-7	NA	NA	TGTGCCAGCAGTTTACCCAGACTAGGGTTCGATTACGAGCAGCACTTC	CASSLPRLGFDYEQHF
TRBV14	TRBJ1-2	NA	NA	TGTGCCAGCGGCCAACGATATTACCCTCAAGAGCACTGTGGCTACACCTTC	CASGQRYYPQEHCGYTF
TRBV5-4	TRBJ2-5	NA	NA	TGTGCCAGCAGCTTATCGTCCCGTACCCAGTACTTC	CASSLSSRTQYF
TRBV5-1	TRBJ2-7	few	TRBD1	TGCGCCTGCAGCTTCGGACAGGGGGCGGTCGAGCAGTACTTC	CACSFGQGAVEQYF
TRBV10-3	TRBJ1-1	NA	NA	TGTGCCATCAGTAACGCCCGGACCACTGGAGCTTTCTTT	CAISNARTTGAFF
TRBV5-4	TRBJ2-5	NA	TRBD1	TGCGCCAGCAGCGGTCAGGGGGCAATCGGGGAGACCCACTACTTC	CASSGQGAIGETHYF
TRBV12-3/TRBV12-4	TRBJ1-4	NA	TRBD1	TGTGCCAGCAGTCTGTGCGGGACAGGGATTGAAAAACTGTTTTTT	CASSLCGTGIEKLFF
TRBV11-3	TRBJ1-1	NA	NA	TGTGCCAGCAGCGAGGACGGGAAGACTGAAGCTTTCTTT	CASSEDGKTEAFF
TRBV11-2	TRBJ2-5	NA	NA	TGTGTCAGCAGCCAAACTCCTGGTGATGGGAAAGAGACCCAGTACTTC	CVSSQTPGDGKETQYF
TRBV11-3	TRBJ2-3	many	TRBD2	TGTGCCAGCAGCCCTAGCGGCAGCACAGATACGCAGTATTTT	CASSPSGSTDTQYF
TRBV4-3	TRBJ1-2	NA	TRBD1	TGCGCCGGCAGCCAAGTAGCCGGGACAGCCTATGGCCACACCTTC	CAGSQVAGTAYGHTF
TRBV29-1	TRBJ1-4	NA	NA	TGCGGCGTTGGTTGGGGGGAAGAACTGTTTTTT	CGVGWGEELFF
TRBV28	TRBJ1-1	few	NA	TGTGCCAGCACCAGTGGCCATGGGAACACTGAAGCTTTCTTT	CASTSGHGNTEAFF
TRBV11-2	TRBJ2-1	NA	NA	TGTGCCAGCAACTTAGAGCTCCTATCGGGAATGAATGAGCGGTTCTTC	CASNLELLSGMNERFF
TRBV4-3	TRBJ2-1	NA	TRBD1	TGCGCCAGCAGCCGCTTCTCCGGGACAGGGGTGCAAGGGCAGTTCTTC	CASSRFSGTGVQGQFF
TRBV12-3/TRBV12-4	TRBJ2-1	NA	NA	TGTGCCAGCAGTATTACCGGGACTTCCGATGAGCAGTTCTTC	CASSITGTSDEQFF